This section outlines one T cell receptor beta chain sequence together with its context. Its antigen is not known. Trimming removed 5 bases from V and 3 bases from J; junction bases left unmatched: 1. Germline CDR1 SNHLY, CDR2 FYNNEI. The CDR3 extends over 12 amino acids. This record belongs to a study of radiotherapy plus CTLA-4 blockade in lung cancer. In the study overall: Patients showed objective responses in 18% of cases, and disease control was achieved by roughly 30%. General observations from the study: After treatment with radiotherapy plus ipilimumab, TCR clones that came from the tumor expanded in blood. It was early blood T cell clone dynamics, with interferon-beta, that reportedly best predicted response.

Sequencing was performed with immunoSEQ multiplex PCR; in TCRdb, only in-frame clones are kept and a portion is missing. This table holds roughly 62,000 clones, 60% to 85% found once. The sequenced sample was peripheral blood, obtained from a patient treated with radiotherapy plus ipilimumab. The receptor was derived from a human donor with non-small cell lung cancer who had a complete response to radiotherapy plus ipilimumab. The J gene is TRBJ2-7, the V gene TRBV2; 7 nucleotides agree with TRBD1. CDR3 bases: TGTGCCAGCAGTCGGGACAGCTACGAGCAGTACGTC. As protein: CASSRDSYEQYV.